A single T cell receptor (beta chain) is shown here with its context. This CDR3 is 14 amino acids long. The germline gives CDR1 WSHSY, CDR2 SAAADI. Trimming cost V 6 bases and J 1 base; bases outside gene matches: 3. This entry comes from a study of blood T cell repertoires in COVID-19. As for the study in general: Samples came from the United States, Italy and Spain, spanning acute and convalescent COVID-19. T cells, B-cell-depleted T cells, or PBMCs provided the cDNA or gDNA that served as material.

Per the study methods: Amplification of reference gene primers was used by the study to estimate nucleated cell counts. The repertoire was sequenced with immunoSEQ multiplex PCR; TCRdb's copy has only in-frame clones and lacks some. The DNA was the basis for D and trimming; V, J and clone size are from that table. The repertoire has about 81,000 clones, about 83% of them found once; the top ten carry under 30%. The chain has TRBV10-2 and TRBJ1-1, with 9 bases lining up with TRBD1. The source is a human donor in a cohort sampled during active COVID-19. Source material: peripheral blood. The CDR3 nucleotides read TGCGCCAGCAGGGACAGGGGAGGGAACACTGAAGCTTTCTTT. Encoded protein: CASRDRGGNTEAFF.